These 14 T cell receptor beta chains were sequenced from one sample in a study of beta chain features in type 1 diabetes. Regarding the study as a whole: TCRB CDR3s from Type 1 diabetes patients were moderately but significantly shorter in all four CD4+ subsets.

Expressed TCRB transcripts were sequenced after all isolated RNA was converted to cDNA. This table comes from immunoSEQ multiplex PCR, and its TCRdb copy is limited to in-frame clones, with some not included. The sample holds 240,000 or so clones, roughly 14% seen once. Their specific antigens are unknown. The sample taken for sequencing was naive CD4+ T cells from blood. Receptor source: a young man with type 1 diabetes.

This clone was detected a few times. The chain recombines TRBV27 with TRBJ1-2; D remains ambiguous. CDR3 length: 13 amino acids. Trimming stripped 4 bases from V and 0 bases from J, with 6 bases between. The germline gives CDR1 MNHEY, CDR2 SMNVEV (reference sequence). CDR3 coding DNA: TGTGCCAGCAGTTGGAGGTCTAACTATGGCTACACCTTC. This encodes CASSWRSNYGYTF.

Note on this clone: The sample carries other DNA sequences with the same CDR3. The chain employs TRBV13 and TRBJ2-7; TRBD1 matches at 10 bases. CDR3 size: 13 residues. Germline CDR1 and CDR2: PRHDT and FYEKMQ (reference sequence). V trimming: 5 bases; J trimming: 4 bases; junction bases outside the gene matches: 2. Here the CDR3 DNA reads TGTGCCAGCAGCCGGGACAGGGGTTACGAGCAGTACTTC. Protein: CASSRDRGYEQYF.

There are a few counts of this clone. V and J are TRBV2 and TRBJ2-7; 7 bases match TRBD1. The germline gives CDR1 SNHLY, CDR2 FYNNEI. The CDR3 is 16 residues long. Trimming cost V 1 base and J 0 bases; bases outside gene matches: 6. This chain's CDR3 is CASSEGTGFPSYEQYF. In DNA, the CDR3 is TGTGCCAGCAGTGAAGGGACAGGCTTTCCCTCCTACGAGCAGTACTTC.

V and J are TRBV27 and TRBJ2-1; TRBD2 matches 9 bases. The CDR3 is 15 residues long. Trimming at V came to 4 bases and at J to 8 bases, leaving 9 bases not matched to a gene. CDR1 is MNHEY and CDR2 is SMNVEV in the germline V gene (reference sequence). The CDR3 bases are TGTGCCAGCAGTTACCCGGGACTAGCCGGCCATGAGCAGTTCTTC. It codes for CASSYPGLAGHEQFF.

The chain uses TRBV21-1 and TRBJ2-3; the listed D gene, TRBD1, was not tested against the DNA. TRBV21-1 is a documented pseudogene. The CDR3 totals 13 residues. The CDR3 coding sequence is TGTGCCAACGGGACAGCAAGCACAGATACGCAGTATTTT. It codes for CANGTASTDTQYF.

This clone was counted between two and nine times. This sequence joins TRBV5-1 and TRBJ1-1; TRBD1 aligns across 7 bases. CDR1 is SGHRS and CDR2 is YFSETQ in the germline V gene. CDR3 size: 15 residues. V was clipped by 4 bases and J by 0 bases; unmatched bases: 6. The CDR3 DNA sequence: TGCGCCAGCAGCCTCCCGACAGGGATGAACACTGAAGCTTTCTTT. Translating gives CASSLPTGMNTEAFF.

The CDR3 DNA reads as TGTGCCTGGAGGACAGGGAGCTCCTACGAGCAGTACTTC. Translated: CAWRTGSSYEQYF. V gene TRBV30 combines with J gene TRBJ2-7, with 7 positions matching TRBD1. Germline lookup yields CDR1 GTSNPN and CDR2 SVGIG (reference sequence). Trimming cost V 3 bases and J 0 bases; bases outside gene matches: 2. CDR3 length: 13 amino acids.

This clone has only a few counts. The V call is TRBV7-2, the J call TRBJ2-6, with 8 bases fitting TRBD2. Trimming cost V 5 bases and J 0 bases; bases outside gene matches: 9. CDR3 length equals 18 residues. CDR1 and CDR2 from the germline V gene are SGHTA and FQGNSA. CDR3 nucleotides: TGTGCCAGCAGCCCCGGGAGGGGCCGTTCCTCTGGGGCCAACGTCCTGACTTTC. Amino acid sequence: CASSPGRGRSSGANVLTF.

The J gene is TRBJ1-2, the V gene TRBV7-2, with 9 bases aligning to TRBD1. This CDR3 is 16 amino acids long. J lost 4 bases, V lost 4 bases, and 10 bases had no gene match. The germline gives CDR1 SGHTA, CDR2 FQGNSA. The CDR3 sequence is CASSWGTGTGIYGYTF. DNA for the CDR3: TGTGCCAGCAGCTGGGGGACCGGGACAGGGATCTATGGCTACACCTTC. Full variable domain (outside the CDR3, taken from reference TRBV7-2 and TRBJ1-2): GAGVSQSPSNKVTEKGKDVELRCDPISGHTALYWYRQSLGQGLEFLIYFQGNSAPDKSGLPSDRFSAERTGGSVSTLTIQRTQQEDSAVYLCASSWGTGTGIYGYTFGSGTRLTVV.

In this sample, this clone turned up a few times. Other DNA sequences in this sample translate to the same CDR3. The rearrangement links TRBV7-9 to TRBJ2-3, with D possibly being TRBD1 (5 bases). This CDR3 is built from 13 residues. Germline V gives CDR1 SEHNR, CDR2 FQNEAQ (reference sequence). Trimming stripped 3 bases from V and 3 bases from J, with 7 bases between. The CDR3 protein is CASSLTATDTQYF. In DNA, the CDR3 is TGTGCCAGCAGCTTGACAGCGACAGATACGCAGTATTTT.

This clone was counted a few times. The CDR3 here is CAWSPGTGSTDTQYF. The CDR3 DNA reads as TGTGCCTGGAGCCCAGGGACAGGTAGCACAGATACGCAGTATTTT. The chain uses TRBV30 and TRBJ2-3; TRBD1 matches 8 bases. Germline assignment: CDR1 GTSNPN and CDR2 SVGIG (reference sequence). The CDR3 spans 15 residues. The junction had 5 bases not matched to a gene; V was cut back by 3 bases and J by 0 bases.

A few counts support this clone. The gene calls are TRBV5-1 and TRBJ2-2; D gene ambiguous. There are 12 residues in the CDR3. Trimming took 4 bases from V and 3 from J, leaving 4 bases between them. Germline V CDR1 and CDR2: SGHRS, YFSETQ. The CDR3 protein is CASSADTGELFF. The CDR3 DNA reads as TGCGCCAGCAGCGCGGACACCGGGGAGCTGTTTTTT. Variable domain in full (rest from reference TRBV5-1 and TRBJ2-2): KAGVTQTPRYLIKTRGQQVTLSCSPISGHRSVSWYQQTPGQGLQFLFEYFSETQRNKGNFPGRFSGRQFSNSRSEMNVSTLELGDSALYLCASSADTGELFFGEGSRLTVL.

This clone was observed a handful of times. This chain uses TRBV30 with TRBJ2-3; D gene ambiguous. The V gene's germline CDR1 is GTSNPN and CDR2 SVGIG (reference sequence). The V end lost 2 bases, the J end lost 5 bases, and 8 bases lay between the germline ends. This CDR3 is built from 12 residues. As DNA, the CDR3 is TGTGCCTGGAGTCGCACAGTAGATACGCAGTATTTT. It is translated as CAWSRTVDTQYF.

The V gene is TRBV5-1, the J gene TRBJ2-2, with TRBD2 matching over 10 bases. With V trimmed by 4 bases and J by 3 bases, 3 bases remained unmatched. Per germline, CDR1 SGHRS and CDR2 YFSETQ. The CDR3 has 15 amino acids. The DNA for the CDR3 is TGCGCCAGCAGCCCGACTAGCGGGTACACCGGGGAGCTGTTTTTT. This codes for CASSPTSGYTGELFF.